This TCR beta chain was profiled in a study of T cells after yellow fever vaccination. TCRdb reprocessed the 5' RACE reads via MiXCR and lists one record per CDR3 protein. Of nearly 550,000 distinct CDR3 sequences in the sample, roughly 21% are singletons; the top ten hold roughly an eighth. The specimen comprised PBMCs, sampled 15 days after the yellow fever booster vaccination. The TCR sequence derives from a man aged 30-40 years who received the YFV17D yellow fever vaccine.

CDR3 in amino acids: CASSLDGGGQYF. The CDR3 nucleotides are TGTGCCAGCAGCTTAGACGGGGGGGGGCAGTATTTT. This sequence joins TRBV7-2 and TRBJ2-3; 8 positions agree with TRBD2. CDR3 size: 12 residues. Germline loops: CDR1 SGHTA, CDR2 FQGNSA. The ends lost 1 base at V and 11 bases at J; junction bases unmatched: 2. The complete variable domain, with remaining parts taken from reference TRBV7-2 and TRBJ2-3, reads GAGVSQSPSNKVTEKGKDVELRCDPISGHTALYWYRQSLGQGLEFLIYFQGNSAPDKSGLPSDRFSAERTGGSVSTLTIQRTQQEDSAVYLCASSLDGGGQYFGPGTRLTVL.